The clone carrying this T cell receptor beta chain was seen ten or more times. It may be a read error: a sequence one base away is much more abundant. This specimen belongs to a study of regulatory T cells in long-lasting Graves disease. Relying on iRepertoire HTBI primers and Arm-PCR of CDR3 regions, the team built TCR beta libraries. TCRdb re-called the multiplex PCR reads through MiXCR, storing one row per CDR3 protein. The sample includes 350,000 to 550,000 distinct CDR3 sequences, over 15% of them seen just once. Specified time point: newly diagnosed GD, antithyroid drugs for less than 3 months. Isolated PBMC RNA provided the starting material for the TCR library. The CDR3 spans 11 residues. Germline V gene lookup returns CDR1 DFQATT and CDR2 SNEGSKA (reference sequence). The V end lost 3 bases, the J end lost 5 bases, and 5 bases lay between the germline ends. This same sample was also part of a study on T cells in Graves' hyperthyroidism and ophthalmopathy.

V gene TRBV20-1 combines with J gene TRBJ2-1; D gene unclear. Sequenced material: peripheral blood mononuclear cells (PBMCs), taken at new diagnosis, from a patient treated with antithyroid drugs. This TCR was recovered from a woman aged 18-30 years with Graves disease. Written as DNA, the CDR3 is TGCAGTGCTAGGGACCACAATGAGCAGTTCTTC. Its protein is CSARDHNEQFF.